Below are 4 T cell receptor beta chains sequenced from a single sample in a study of T-cell reconstitution after alpha-beta-depleted transplantation in children. These receptors are not linked to any known antigen. Whole-study results and caveats: Fresh T-cell production supplied most of the T-cell counts and diversity seen one year after transplant.

The TCRbeta library incorporated unique molecular identifiers. TCRdb redid the calling of the PCR reads with MiXCR, one entry per CDR3 protein. The sample records a few hundred thousand distinct CDR3 sequences, over 7% being singletons. The sequencing used peripheral blood, collected 360 days after TCRalphabeta/CD19-depleted stem cell transplant. Receptor source: a female patient aged 2-10 years who had a stem cell transplant for Fanconi anemia, so the T cells may come from the graft donor.

This clonotype came up many times. The CDR3 DNA is TGCAGCGTTGAAGGGACAGCTCTTGGACTAGCCAAAAACATTCAGTACTTC. Amino acid sequence: CSVEGTALGLAKNIQYF. The gene calls are TRBV29-1 and TRBJ2-4, with D tentatively TRBD1 (6 bases). This CDR3 has 17 residues. Trimming shortened V by 1 base and J by 0 bases, and 16 bases separated the two germline ends. Germline V gives CDR1 SQVTM, CDR2 ANQGSEA.

V and J are TRBV28 and TRBJ1-4, with a tentative D call TRBD1 (6 bases). Trimming removed 1 base at V and 4 bases at J, with 10 bases between. CDR3 length equals 15 residues. Germline CDR1 reads MDHEN; CDR2 reads SYDVKM. DNA of the CDR3: TGTGCCAGCAGTTTATATGGACAGATTAATGAAAAACTGTTTTTT. It translates to CASSLYGQINEKLFF.

This clonotype came up many times. This may stem from a read error, because a much larger clone lies one nucleotide away. The chain employs TRBV20-1 and TRBJ1-2, with D tentatively TRBD1 (5 bases). Germline V CDR1 and CDR2: DFQATT, SNEGSKA (reference sequence). The CDR3 runs 14 residues. The ends were cut back, 6 bases at V and 4 bases at J, with 18 bases in the middle. The CDR3 here is CSAEVSQVIYGYTF. DNA of the CDR3: TGCAGTGCGGAGGTTTCACAGGTTATCTATGGCTACACCTTC.

This clonotype was found many times. This chain uses TRBV5-1 with TRBJ2-3; 8 positions agree with TRBD1. Per germline, CDR1 SGHRS and CDR2 YFSETQ. The ends lost 0 bases at V and 1 base at J; junction bases unmatched: 4. This CDR3 has 16 residues. The CDR3 DNA is TGCGCCAGCAGCTTGGTTGGGACAGGACGCACAGATACGCAGTATTTT. Its translation: CASSLVGTGRTDTQYF.